The 20 T cell receptor beta chains below were found in one sample sequenced in a study of T cells in Graves' hyperthyroidism and ophthalmopathy. RNA transcripts were the template for amplifying TCR beta CDR3 regions. The HTBI set primed first-round TCR CDR3 RT-PCR. TCRdb redid the calling of the multiplex PCR reads with MiXCR, one entry per CDR3 protein. The table lists about 330,000 distinct CDR3 sequences, roughly an eighth of them singletons, with roughly 35% in the top ten. The sequencing input was blood. These receptor sequences come from a middle-aged woman with Graves' ophthalmopathy.

This clonotype was observed a handful of times. DNA for the CDR3: TGTGCCAGCAGTTTAGAACAGCCAACTAATGAAAAACTGTTTTTT. It specifies CASSLEQPTNEKLFF. This sequence joins TRBV27 and TRBJ1-4; unclear D gene. Germline V gene data show CDR1 as MNHEY and CDR2 as SMNVEV (reference sequence). The CDR3 length is 15 residues. The V and J ends lost 2 bases and 0 bases respectively, with 7 bases between them. Complete variable domain (other parts from reference TRBV27 and TRBJ1-4): EAQVTQNPRYLITVTGKKLTVTCSQNMNHEYMSWYRQDPGLGLRQIYYSMNVEVTDKGDVPEGYKVSRKEKRNFPLILESPSPNQTSLYFCASSLEQPTNEKLFFGSGTQLSVL.

In its sample, this clonotype was seen a few times. CDR3 nucleotides: TGTGCCAGCAGCCCGACGAGTGGGGGATTAGTACCGGACAGGGAGGCCTATGGCTACACCTTC. It translates to CASSPTSGGLVPDREAYGYTF. The chain uses TRBV7-2 and TRBJ1-2; 8 positions match TRBD1. The germline CDR1 and CDR2 sequences are SGHTA and FQGNSA. This CDR3 is 21 amino acids long. V lost 5 bases, J lost 4 bases, and 27 bases stayed unmatched.

In this sample, this clonotype turned up many times. V usage is TRBV24-1 and J usage is TRBJ2-1, with D perhaps TRBD1 (6 bases). The V end lost 4 bases, the J end lost 7 bases, and 19 bases lay between the germline ends. Per germline, CDR1 KGHDR and CDR2 SFDVKD. The CDR3 loop spans 16 amino acids. DNA of the CDR3: TGTGCCACCAGTGAGGCAGGGGCCCCCCAGCCGAATGAGCAGTTCTTC. As protein: CATSEAGAPQPNEQFF.

This chain joins TRBV5-4 and TRBJ2-1; TRBD1 agrees at 8 bases. The CDR3 has 16 residues. The trim removed 4 bases at V and 3 bases at J, leaving 9 bases unmatched. CDR1 and CDR2 (germline): SGHNT, YYREEE (reference sequence). CDR3 protein: CASSPPATGDYNEQFF. CDR3 nucleotides: TGTGCCAGCAGCCCGCCCGCGACAGGGGACTACAATGAGCAGTTCTTC.

This clonotype was counted ten times or more. The J gene is TRBJ2-3, the V gene TRBV28; D remains unclear. This CDR3 has 15 amino acids. The V gene lost 0 bases and the J gene lost 1 base, with 8 bases spanning the gap. Per the germline V gene, CDR1 is MDHEN and CDR2 is SYDVKM. The CDR3 DNA sequence: TGTGCCAGCAGTTTATGGGTAAAGGGCACAGATACGCAGTATTTT. This translates into CASSLWVKGTDTQYF.

This chain links TRBV7-8 with TRBJ1-5; D is perhaps TRBD1 (6 bases). V gave up 1 base and J gave up 5 bases, with 15 bases separating them. The CDR3 is made up of 16 amino acids. Germline V gene data show CDR1 as SGHVS and CDR2 as FQNEAQ. The DNA for the CDR3 is TGTGCCAGCAGCTTAGTAGGTGGGGGCCTATATCAGCCCCAGCATTTT. Translated, it gives CASSLVGGGLYQPQHF.

This rearrangement joins TRBV12-3 or TRBV12-4 to TRBJ1-1; D remains unclear. V lost 4 bases, J lost 4 bases, and 10 bases lay in between. This CDR3 region has 13 residues. CDR3 coding DNA: TGTGCCAGCAGTTACCCCGAGGGCACTGAAGCTTTCTTT. Protein product: CASSYPEGTEAFF.

This clonotype was seen repeatedly, ten times or more. V is TRBV10-3 and J is TRBJ2-3, with D hard to call. With 6 bases removed from V and 0 bases from J, the gap between germline ends came to 13 bases. From germline, CDR1 is ENHRY and CDR2 SYGVKD. The CDR3 totals 15 residues. CDR3 protein: CAISPTTRSTDTQYF. Here the CDR3 DNA reads TGTGCCATCAGCCCGACGACTCGCAGCACAGATACGCAGTATTTT.

This chain joins TRBV11-3 and TRBJ2-3; maybe TRBD2 (6 bases). V was clipped by 4 bases and J by 2 bases, with 13 bases between them. CDR1 is SGHNT, CDR2 YENEEA, per germline. The CDR3 has 15 amino acids. The chain's CDR3 is CASSSGVALTDTQYF. In DNA, the CDR3 is TGTGCCAGCAGCTCGGGGGTAGCGCTCACAGATACGCAGTATTTT.

This clonotype was counted ten times or more. The J gene is TRBJ2-1, the V gene TRBV5-5, with 7 nucleotides matching TRBD1. Germline lookup yields CDR1 SGHKS and CDR2 YYEKEE (reference sequence). V was clipped by 1 base and J by 8 bases; unmatched bases: 9. CDR3 length equals 15 residues. CDR3 residues: CASSLPAGGWDEQFF. For the CDR3, the DNA is TGTGCCAGCAGCTTGCCCGCAGGGGGTTGGGATGAGCAGTTCTTC.

The CDR3 DNA follows: TGTGCCAGCAGTGCTGGGAGGCTAGCGTTCTACAATGAGCAGTTCTTC. It specifies CASSAGRLAFYNEQFF. The chain couples TRBV6-1 to TRBJ2-1, with D possibly being TRBD2 (6 bases). The CDR3 consists of 16 residues. Germline CDR1 and CDR2: MNHNS and SASEGT. Trimming shortened V by 4 bases and J by 3 bases, and 16 bases separated the two germline ends.

This clonotype was detected a few times. The V gene is TRBV5-6, the J gene TRBJ2-4, with 8 bases lining up with TRBD1. The CDR3 has 14 residues. Germline V lookup: CDR1 SGHDT, CDR2 YYEEEE. V shed 5 bases and J 4 bases; nucleotides not matched to a gene: 5. DNA of the CDR3: TGTGCCAGCAGGTCGTACAGGGGGAAAAACATTCAGTACTTC. Amino acids: CASRSYRGKNIQYF.

There are many counts of this clonotype. The chain uses TRBV6-2 or TRBV6-3 and TRBJ2-3; TRBD2 matches 7 bases. Trimming at V came to 2 bases and at J to 5 bases, leaving 10 bases not matched to a gene. The germline CDR1 and CDR2 sequences are MNHEY and SVGEGT. The CDR3 covers 16 residues. CDR3 sequence (DNA): TGTGCCAGCAGTTACCCAGCGGGGCCGCGATTAGATACGCAGTATTTT. Translating it yields CASSYPAGPRLDTQYF.

This clonotype was seen many times. The chain uses TRBV27 and TRBJ1-3; 9 bases are a match to TRBD1. The CDR3 totals 14 residues. Germline lookup yields CDR1 MNHEY and CDR2 SMNVEV (reference sequence). V shed 7 bases, J shed 3 bases, and the junction held 4 bases outside the gene matches. The CDR3 region is CASIQGAFGNTIYF. The CDR3 DNA reads TGTGCCAGCATACAGGGGGCTTTTGGAAACACCATATATTTT.

This clonotype was observed at least ten times. The rearrangement joins TRBV12-3 or TRBV12-4 to TRBJ1-1; D perhaps matches TRBD1 (6 bases). This CDR3 is built from 14 residues. V was trimmed by 3 bases and J by 3 bases, leaving 11 bases between them. The CDR3 coding sequence is TGTGCCAGCAGTTTCGGACAGCCCCACACTGAAGCTTTCTTT. This translates into CASSFGQPHTEAFF.

This chain connects TRBV20-1 to TRBJ2-1; 14 bases line up with TRBD2. After removal of 6 bases from V and 3 bases from J, the junction contained 4 bases not matched to a gene. The CDR3 is made up of 15 amino acids. Germline CDR1 is DFQATT and CDR2 is SNEGSKA (reference sequence). CDR3 loop: CSATGTSGGYNEQFF. For the CDR3, the DNA is TGCAGTGCAACCGGGACTAGCGGGGGCTACAATGAGCAGTTCTTC.

This clonotype has ten or more counts. This chain joins TRBV12-3 or TRBV12-4 and TRBJ2-3, with a possible D match to TRBD1 (5 bases). The CDR3 extends over 16 amino acids. Trimming took off 7 bases at V and 2 bases at J, with 19 bases between the two ends. The CDR3, as DNA: TGTGCCAGCACCACTGGGGCCTCGCGCCCCACAGATACGCAGTATTTT. Residues: CASTTGASRPTDTQYF.

This clonotype was counted between two and nine times. The genes are TRBV20-1 and TRBJ1-5; D gene ambiguous. CDR3 size: 15 residues. Between the trimmed V and J ends, which lost 0 bases and 0 bases, there was a span of 9 bases. CDR1 and CDR2 from the germline V gene are DFQATT and SNEGSKA (reference sequence). This CDR3 is CSARDLTISNQPQHF. The CDR3 DNA follows: TGCAGTGCTAGAGATCTGACAATTAGCAATCAGCCCCAGCATTTT.

This clonotype has a count of ten or more. The chain combines TRBV28 with TRBJ2-1; possibly TRBD2 for D (5 bases). The CDR3 covers 17 residues. The germline V gene encodes CDR1 MDHEN and CDR2 SYDVKM. With 3 bases removed from V and 6 bases from J, the gap between germline ends came to 21 bases. This CDR3 is CASSLNGAAPRVNEQFF. The DNA for the CDR3 is TGTGCCAGCAGTTTGAACGGTGCGGCCCCGAGGGTCAATGAGCAGTTCTTC.

The V call is TRBV20-1, the J call TRBJ2-7; TRBD1 might be the D (6 bases). The V end was cut by 2 bases, the J end by 3 bases, with 11 bases between. Germline CDR1 and CDR2: DFQATT and SNEGSKA (reference sequence). The CDR3 is 13 residues long. This CDR3 reads CSARNWDNYEQYF. As DNA, the CDR3 is TGCAGTGCTAGAAATTGGGACAACTACGAGCAGTACTTC.